This T cell receptor beta chain was captured in a study of T cells after yellow fever vaccination. Study-wide context: Low-cell-number fractions underwent preparation using SMART-Seq v4 Ultra Low Input. Findings of the study overall: Once the booster was given, most primary-vaccination clones reappeared, at about 96% for CD4 and roughly 91% for CD8.

This CDR3 contains 11 residues. CDR1 is SGHRS, CDR2 YFSETQ, per germline. This clonotype occurred many times. Its antigen is unidentified. The junction differs from germline at one of its ends, possibly a read error. TCR cDNA, made by 5'RACE template switching, carried an added universal primer site and UMIs. One entry per CDR3 protein results from TCRdb running MiXCR on the 5' RACE reads. The table lists hundreds of thousands of distinct CDR3 sequences, roughly an eighth of them singletons. This chain links TRBV5-1 with TRBJ2-3; D is undetermined. Sequencing used CD4+ T cells sorted from PBMCs, obtained 15 days after the yellow fever booster vaccination. The source is a man between 18 and 35 years old who received the YFV17D yellow fever vaccine. CDR3 loop: CASSLTDTQYF. The CDR3 nucleotides read TGTGCCAGCAGCTTAACAGATACGCAGTATTTT.